This TCR beta chain was identified during a study of T cells in women clearing cervical HPV infection. Turning to this clone: The junction departs from germline at one end; a sequencing error may be responsible.

Sequenced by immunoSEQ multiplex PCR; TCRdb stores in-frame clones only, minus some. Listed are around 30,000 clones; around 3% falls within the top ten. This clonotype originated in a woman between 18 and 70 years old with a cervical HPV16 infection that either progressed to CIN3+ or cleared (not recorded which). The sequencing sample was made of blood buffy coat.

CDR3 DNA (partial): TGTGCCAGCAGCTTGACGACTGGAAACACA. This gives the protein CASSLTTGNT. The entire CDR3 sequence reads CASSLTTGNTIYF. This sequence joins TRBV7-9 and TRBJ1-3, with D unresolved. Read coverage stops 3 residues before the CDR3 terminus; the germline J gene supplies the remainder. CDR3 length equals 13 residues. CDR1 and CDR2 from the germline V gene are SEHNR and FQNEAQ (reference sequence). Supplemented by reference TRBV7-9 and TRBJ1-3, the full variable domain reads DTGVSQNPRHKITKRGQNVTFRCDPISEHNRLYWYRQTLGQGPEFLTYFQNEAQLEKSRLLSDRFSAERPKGSFSTLEIQRTEQGDSAMYLCASSLTTGNTIYFGEGSWLTVV.